A selection of T cell receptor beta chains follows, all from one sample in a study of T cell repertoires in cytomegalovirus infection. These receptors have no known antigen. TCRdb re-called the reads with MiXCR, one entry per CDR3 protein. Seen here are roughly 500,000 distinct CDR3 sequences, 30% to 35% observed once, and the top ten hold about a sixth. The sample consisted of cultured PBMCs, taken from culture after CMV antigen stimulation. Receptors originate from a human donor in good health (CMV status not recorded). Some clones in this sample may be carry-over from other donors' samples. CDR3s include the opening cysteine and the closing phenylalanine or tryptophan. Each record gives: D gene, CDR3 length, clone size, V gene, J gene, CDR3 protein, CDR3 DNA. A D gene is named only where the DNA matches it firmly. Rows give clone size only sometimes, using once, few, many, or a class for an expanded clone.

D gene: TRBD1
CDR3 length: 14
clone size: -
V gene: TRBV15
J gene: TRBJ1-1
CDR3 protein: CASGFGQGITEAFF
CDR3 DNA: TGTGCCAGTGGGTTCGGACAGGGTATCACTGAAGCTTTCTTT

D gene: -
CDR3 length: 15
clone size: many
V gene: TRBV7-2
J gene: TRBJ2-5
CDR3 protein: CASSLGTGGRETQYF
CDR3 DNA: TGTGCCAGCAGCTTAGGCACAGGAGGTCGGGAGACCCAGTACTTC

D gene: TRBD2
CDR3 length: 14
clone size: -
V gene: TRBV5-4
J gene: TRBJ2-5
CDR3 protein: CASSLWEGRETQYF
CDR3 DNA: TGTGCCAGCAGCTTGTGGGAGGGCCGCGAGACCCAGTACTTC

D gene: TRBD1
CDR3 length: 13
clone size: -
V gene: TRBV7-2
J gene: TRBJ2-1
CDR3 protein: CANLQGARGEQFF
CDR3 DNA: TGTGCCAATCTGCAGGGGGCGAGGGGAGAGCAGTTCTTC

D gene: TRBD2
CDR3 length: 19
clone size: -
V gene: TRBV4-1
J gene: TRBJ2-1
CDR3 protein: CASSQGTGRTSGGYNEQFF
CDR3 DNA: TGCGCCAGCAGCCAAGGTACGGGGCGGACTAGCGGGGGTTACAATGAGCAGTTCTTC

D gene: -
CDR3 length: 15
clone size: -
V gene: TRBV18
J gene: TRBJ2-5
CDR3 protein: CASSRAGATGETQYF
CDR3 DNA: TGTGCCAGCTCCCGGGCGGGGGCGACAGGAGAGACCCAGTACTTC

D gene: -
CDR3 length: 14
clone size: many
V gene: TRBV7-2
J gene: TRBJ2-2
CDR3 protein: CASSFLRSAGELFF
CDR3 DNA: TGTGCCAGCAGCTTTCTCCGTTCGGCCGGGGAGCTGTTTTTT

D gene: TRBD2
CDR3 length: 18
clone size: few
V gene: TRBV6-2/TRBV6-3
J gene: TRBJ2-4
CDR3 protein: CASSLGLAASRAKNIQYF
CDR3 DNA: TGTGCCAGCAGCCTCGGACTAGCGGCCTCTCGCGCCAAAAACATTCAGTACTTC

D gene: TRBD2
CDR3 length: 14
clone size: -
V gene: TRBV12-3/TRBV12-4
J gene: TRBJ2-3
CDR3 protein: CATSSGERSDTQYF
CDR3 DNA: TGTGCCACCAGTAGCGGGGAGAGGTCAGATACGCAGTATTTT

D gene: -
CDR3 length: 13
clone size: few
V gene: TRBV19
J gene: TRBJ1-3
CDR3 protein: CASSAAGGNTIYF
CDR3 DNA: TGTGCCAGTTCTGCGGCGGGGGGAAACACCATATATTTT

D gene: -
CDR3 length: 14
clone size: many
V gene: TRBV7-2
J gene: TRBJ2-1
CDR3 protein: CASSFDRQNNEQFF
CDR3 DNA: TGTGCCAGCAGCTTCGACAGGCAAAACAATGAGCAGTTCTTC

D gene: -
CDR3 length: 15
clone size: -
V gene: TRBV6-4
J gene: TRBJ2-1
CDR3 protein: CASSIGPRAYNEQFF
CDR3 DNA: TGTGCCAGCAGTATCGGGCCCCGCGCCTACAATGAGCAGTTCTTC

D gene: TRBD2
CDR3 length: 13
clone size: -
V gene: TRBV12-3/TRBV12-4
J gene: TRBJ2-3
CDR3 protein: CASNIAGTDTQYF
CDR3 DNA: TGTGCCAGCAATATAGCGGGAACAGATACGCAGTATTTT

D gene: TRBD2
CDR3 length: 18
clone size: -
V gene: TRBV7-8
J gene: TRBJ2-7
CDR3 protein: CASSLGGLAGLSSYEQYF
CDR3 DNA: TGTGCCAGCAGCTTAGGGGGACTAGCGGGACTGAGCTCCTACGAGCAGTACTTC

D gene: -
CDR3 length: 14
clone size: -
V gene: TRBV4-1
J gene: TRBJ1-2
CDR3 protein: CASSPNPGNYGYTF
CDR3 DNA: TGCGCCAGCAGCCCAAATCCAGGGAACTATGGCTACACCTTC

D gene: -
CDR3 length: 14
clone size: few
V gene: TRBV20-1
J gene: TRBJ2-1
CDR3 protein: CSASDRWAHNEQFF
CDR3 DNA: TGCAGTGCAAGCGACAGGTGGGCCCACAATGAGCAGTTCTTC

D gene: -
CDR3 length: 13
clone size: once
V gene: TRBV12-3/TRBV12-4
J gene: TRBJ1-6
CDR3 protein: CASSFGQNSPLHF
CDR3 DNA: TGTGCCAGCAGTTTCGGCCAAAATTCACCCCTCCACTTT

D gene: TRBD2
CDR3 length: 19
clone size: -
V gene: TRBV7-9
J gene: TRBJ2-1
CDR3 protein: CASSLEGPGLAGPWDEQFF
CDR3 DNA: TGTGCCAGCAGCTTAGAGGGCCCGGGACTAGCGGGCCCATGGGATGAGCAGTTCTTC

D gene: -
CDR3 length: 11
clone size: -
V gene: TRBV20-1
J gene: TRBJ2-1
CDR3 protein: CSASSWREQFF
CDR3 DNA: TGCAGTGCTAGTAGCTGGCGGGAGCAGTTCTTC

D gene: TRBD1
CDR3 length: 15
clone size: many
V gene: TRBV7-2
J gene: TRBJ2-3
CDR3 protein: CASSRAGQGADTQYF
CDR3 DNA: TGTGCCAGCAGCCGAGCGGGACAGGGGGCAGATACGCAGTATTTT

D gene: -
CDR3 length: 12
clone size: -
V gene: TRBV19
J gene: TRBJ2-1
CDR3 protein: CASSNLGNEQFF
CDR3 DNA: TGTGCCAGTAGTAACCTTGGCAATGAGCAGTTCTTC

D gene: TRBD2
CDR3 length: 16
clone size: -
V gene: TRBV12-3/TRBV12-4
J gene: TRBJ2-1
CDR3 protein: CASRNAGTSGRRVQFF
CDR3 DNA: TGTGCCAGCAGGAACGCCGGGACTAGCGGGAGACGGGTGCAGTTCTTC

D gene: TRBD2
CDR3 length: 13
clone size: many
V gene: TRBV12-3/TRBV12-4
J gene: TRBJ2-1
CDR3 protein: CASSLGGRAGQFF
CDR3 DNA: TGTGCCAGCAGTTTAGGGGGGAGGGCCGGGCAGTTCTTC

D gene: -
CDR3 length: 13
clone size: -
V gene: TRBV7-2
J gene: TRBJ1-1
CDR3 protein: CASGGQMNTEAFF
CDR3 DNA: TGTGCCAGCGGGGGGCAGATGAACACTGAAGCTTTCTTT

D gene: -
CDR3 length: 14
clone size: -
V gene: TRBV7-8
J gene: TRBJ2-1
CDR3 protein: CASSLSEPGNEQFF
CDR3 DNA: TGTGCCAGCAGCTTAAGCGAGCCGGGGAATGAGCAGTTCTTC

D gene: -
CDR3 length: 14
clone size: -
V gene: TRBV10-1
J gene: TRBJ1-5
CDR3 protein: CPSSEGGNNQPQHF
CDR3 DNA: TGCCCCAGCAGCGAAGGGGGAAACAATCAGCCCCAGCATTTT

D gene: TRBD2
CDR3 length: 17
clone size: -
V gene: TRBV12-3/TRBV12-4
J gene: TRBJ2-1
CDR3 protein: CASSLRRLAGDINEQFF
CDR3 DNA: TGTGCCAGCAGCCTGCGTAGACTAGCGGGAGATATCAATGAGCAGTTCTTC

D gene: TRBD1
CDR3 length: 14
clone size: -
V gene: TRBV4-1
J gene: TRBJ1-1
CDR3 protein: CASSQPGGALGAFF
CDR3 DNA: TGCGCCAGCAGCCAACCAGGGGGCGCGTTGGGAGCTTTCTTT

D gene: -
CDR3 length: 17
clone size: few
V gene: TRBV7-8
J gene: TRBJ1-4
CDR3 protein: CASSPRGIFGTNEKLFF
CDR3 DNA: TGTGCCAGCAGCCCGCGAGGGATTTTTGGAACTAATGAAAAACTGTTTTTT

D gene: TRBD1
CDR3 length: 13
clone size: many
V gene: TRBV7-2
J gene: TRBJ1-2
CDR3 protein: CASSRTGASGYTF
CDR3 DNA: TGTGCCAGCAGCCGAACAGGGGCCTCTGGCTACACCTTC

D gene: TRBD1
CDR3 length: 16
clone size: -
V gene: TRBV12-5
J gene: TRBJ1-4
CDR3 protein: CASGWQQTGLNEKLFF
CDR3 DNA: TGTGCTAGTGGTTGGCAACAGACAGGGTTAAATGAAAAACTGTTTTTT

D gene: -
CDR3 length: 16
clone size: -
V gene: TRBV12-3/TRBV12-4
J gene: TRBJ1-3
CDR3 protein: CASSSKSAPSGNTIYF
CDR3 DNA: TGTGCCAGCAGCTCTAAATCTGCCCCCTCTGGAAACACCATATATTTT

D gene: TRBD2
CDR3 length: 16
clone size: many
V gene: TRBV6-6
J gene: TRBJ2-1
CDR3 protein: CASSLTAGGAYNEQFF
CDR3 DNA: TGTGCCAGCAGCCTCACAGCGGGAGGGGCCTACAATGAGCAGTTCTTC

D gene: TRBD1
CDR3 length: 13
clone size: -
V gene: TRBV12-3/TRBV12-4
J gene: TRBJ1-2
CDR3 protein: CASSFQRTGPFAF
CDR3 DNA: TGTGCCAGCAGTTTTCAGCGGACAGGTCCCTTCGCCTTC

D gene: -
CDR3 length: 15
clone size: -
V gene: TRBV27
J gene: TRBJ1-5
CDR3 protein: CASMRRGGGYQPQHF
CDR3 DNA: TGTGCCAGCATGCGGCGGGGGGGGGGCTATCAGCCCCAGCATTTT

D gene: -
CDR3 length: 15
clone size: -
V gene: TRBV6-5
J gene: TRBJ2-1
CDR3 protein: CASSYSIANYNEQFF
CDR3 DNA: TGTGCCAGCAGTTACTCGATAGCTAATTACAATGAGCAGTTCTTC

D gene: -
CDR3 length: 12
clone size: -
V gene: TRBV20-1
J gene: TRBJ1-2
CDR3 protein: CSARQGVYGYTF
CDR3 DNA: TGCAGTGCTAGACAGGGAGTCTATGGCTACACCTTC

D gene: TRBD2
CDR3 length: 15
clone size: few
V gene: TRBV6-2/TRBV6-3
J gene: TRBJ2-7
CDR3 protein: CASSYLWRGTYEQYF
CDR3 DNA: TGTGCCAGCAGTTACTTGTGGCGGGGGACCTACGAGCAGTACTTC

D gene: -
CDR3 length: 14
clone size: -
V gene: TRBV27
J gene: TRBJ2-1
CDR3 protein: CASMSGLPHNEQFF
CDR3 DNA: TGTGCCAGCATGTCTGGACTCCCCCACAATGAGCAGTTCTTC

D gene: -
CDR3 length: 12
clone size: few
V gene: TRBV7-8
J gene: TRBJ1-4
CDR3 protein: CASSYDREKLFF
CDR3 DNA: TGTGCCAGCAGCTACGACCGTGAAAAACTGTTTTTT

D gene: -
CDR3 length: 11
clone size: few
V gene: TRBV28
J gene: TRBJ1-2
CDR3 protein: CASSLFGGYTF
CDR3 DNA: TGTGCCAGCAGTTTGTTTGGTGGCTACACCTTC

D gene: -
CDR3 length: 14
clone size: few
V gene: TRBV6-2/TRBV6-3
J gene: TRBJ2-3
CDR3 protein: CASSYSIQGGTQYF
CDR3 DNA: TGTGCCAGCAGTTACTCGATTCAAGGGGGTACGCAGTATTTT

D gene: -
CDR3 length: 18
clone size: few
V gene: TRBV7-6
J gene: TRBJ2-5
CDR3 protein: CASSDSGTPLVGLRTQYF
CDR3 DNA: TGTGCCAGCAGCGACTCCGGGACCCCACTTGTAGGTCTTAGGACCCAGTACTTC

D gene: TRBD1
CDR3 length: 17
clone size: once
V gene: TRBV6-6
J gene: TRBJ2-1
CDR3 protein: CASSYAGDRGGNNEQFF
CDR3 DNA: TGTGCCAGCAGTTACGCTGGGGACAGGGGGGGGAACAATGAGCAGTTCTTC

D gene: TRBD2
CDR3 length: 15
clone size: -
V gene: TRBV7-3
J gene: TRBJ2-1
CDR3 protein: CASSSSGRAIDEQFF
CDR3 DNA: TGTGCCAGCAGCTCTAGCGGGAGGGCCATCGATGAGCAGTTCTTC

D gene: TRBD1
CDR3 length: 17
clone size: few
V gene: TRBV4-3
J gene: TRBJ2-7
CDR3 protein: CASSHLGGDRALHEQYF
CDR3 DNA: TGCGCCAGCAGCCACCTTGGGGGGGACAGGGCTTTGCACGAGCAGTACTTC